Listed here are 5 T cell receptor beta chains from one sample, sequenced in a study of blood T cell repertoires in COVID-19 (dated by TCRdb to about 2020). The library was prepared using the immunoSEQ multiplex PCR assay. TCRdb stores this immuneACCESS table with in-frame sequences only. Part of the clones is absent; in the studies checked, under half of the shortfall reflects unresolved V genes, and no reason is known for the rest. In this sample the table shows about 280,000 clones, 83% of which occur a single time. The ten biggest clones cover 8% to 9.5% of the sample. The sequenced sample consisted of peripheral blood. The receptor source for this set is a woman aged 45-59 years who had recovered from COVID-19.

The chain uses TRBV3-1 (or the pseudogene TRBV3-2) and TRBJ2-1; TRBD2 matches at 10 bases. The germline CDR1 and CDR2 sequences are LGHDT and YNNKEL (reference sequence). Unmatched junction bases numbered 7, after V lost 5 bases and J lost 3 bases. The CDR3 loop spans 16 amino acids. Here the CDR3 reads CASSDILAGSYNEQFF. The CDR3 DNA sequence: TGTGCCAGCAGCGACATACTAGCGGGGAGCTACAATGAGCAGTTCTTC.

The chain uses TRBV19 and TRBJ2-5; 8 bases agree with TRBD2. CDR3 length: 16 amino acids. Germline-derived CDR1 and CDR2 are LNHDA and SQIVND (reference sequence). Trimming took 5 bases from V and 5 from J; bases not matched to a gene: 13. The CDR3 DNA is TGTGCCAGTAGTCTCTTAAGCGGGGGCCGGGGGGAGACCCAGTACTTC. Translated, it gives CASSLLSGGRGETQYF.

The J gene is TRBJ1-5, the V gene TRBV2, with 8 positions matching TRBD1. The junction had 2 bases not matched to a gene; V was cut back by 3 bases and J by 1 base. The CDR3 extends over 15 amino acids. Germline CDR1 reads SNHLY; CDR2 reads FYNNEI. CDR3 protein: CASSEQGASNQPQHF. The CDR3, as DNA: TGTGCCAGCAGTGAGCAGGGGGCCAGCAATCAGCCCCAGCATTTT.

The chain combines TRBV6-2 or TRBV6-3 with TRBJ2-7; D is unclear. The CDR3 length is 13 residues. Deletions cut 5 bases from V and 3 bases from J, with 11 bases between. Germline V gene sequence: CDR1 MNHEY, CDR2 SVGEGT. The CDR3 DNA is TGTGCCAGCAGTCACGGTTGGTACTACGAGCAGTACTTC. Amino acid sequence: CASSHGWYYEQYF.

The chain employs TRBV18 and TRBJ1-1, with D uncertain. The CDR3 extends over 15 amino acids. Trimming took off 3 bases at V and 1 base at J, with 12 bases between the two ends. Germline V CDR1 and CDR2: KGHSH, LQKENI. The CDR3 bases are TGTGCCAGCTCACCCCTCGGGGTTGGGAACACTGAAGCTTTCTTT. Translated: CASSPLGVGNTEAFF.